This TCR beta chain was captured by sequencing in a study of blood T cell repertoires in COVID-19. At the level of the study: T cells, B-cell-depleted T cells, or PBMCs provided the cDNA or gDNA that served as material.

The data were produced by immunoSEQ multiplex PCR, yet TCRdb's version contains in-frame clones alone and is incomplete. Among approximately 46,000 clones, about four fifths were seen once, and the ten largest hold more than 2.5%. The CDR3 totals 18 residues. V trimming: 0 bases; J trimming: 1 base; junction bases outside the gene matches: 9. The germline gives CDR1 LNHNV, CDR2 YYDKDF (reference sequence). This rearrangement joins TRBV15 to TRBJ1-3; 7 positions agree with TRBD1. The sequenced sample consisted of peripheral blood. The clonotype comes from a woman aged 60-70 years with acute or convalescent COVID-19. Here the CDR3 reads CATSRDLGTARSGNTIYF. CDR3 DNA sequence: TGTGCCACCAGCAGAGATTTGGGGACAGCAAGGTCTGGAAACACCATATATTTT.